A single TCR beta chain is shown here with its context. Its target is not known. TCRdb's table, derived via immunoSEQ multiplex PCR, lists solely in-frame clones and lacks some. Of 3,000 to 4,000 clones listed, approximately 77% are singletons. This sample was included in a study of graft-versus-host responses after intestinal transplantation. Graft tissue was processed to release intraepithelial and lamina propria lymphocytes. V gave up 2 bases and J gave up 2 bases; unmatched junction bases: 0. Germline-derived CDR1 and CDR2 are MNHNS and SASEGT. CDR3 length equals 15 residues. Study conclusions and caveats: Present in recipient marrow, GvH clones included some that appeared first in ileum or blood.

The genes are TRBV6-1 and TRBJ2-5; TRBD2 agrees at 12 bases. This TCR was recovered from a human patient who received an intestinal transplant, so some T cells may come from the graft donor. Sequences were derived from ileum tissue, sampled 1018 days after intestinal transplantation. CDR3 region: CASSELAGGQETQYF. The CDR3 nucleotides read TGTGCCAGCAGTGAACTAGCGGGAGGGCAAGAGACCCAGTACTTC.